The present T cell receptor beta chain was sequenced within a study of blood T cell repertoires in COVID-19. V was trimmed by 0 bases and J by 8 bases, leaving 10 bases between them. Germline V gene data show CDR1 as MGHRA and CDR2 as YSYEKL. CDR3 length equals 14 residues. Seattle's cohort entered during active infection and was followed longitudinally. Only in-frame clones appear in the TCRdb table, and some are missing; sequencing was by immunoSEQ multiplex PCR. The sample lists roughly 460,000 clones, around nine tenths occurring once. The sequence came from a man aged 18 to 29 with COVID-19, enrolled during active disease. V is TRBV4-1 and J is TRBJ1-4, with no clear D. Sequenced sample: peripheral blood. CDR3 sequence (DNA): TGCGCCAGCAGCCAAGATCCCGGAGGGGAAAAACTGTTTTTT. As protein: CASSQDPGGEKLFF.